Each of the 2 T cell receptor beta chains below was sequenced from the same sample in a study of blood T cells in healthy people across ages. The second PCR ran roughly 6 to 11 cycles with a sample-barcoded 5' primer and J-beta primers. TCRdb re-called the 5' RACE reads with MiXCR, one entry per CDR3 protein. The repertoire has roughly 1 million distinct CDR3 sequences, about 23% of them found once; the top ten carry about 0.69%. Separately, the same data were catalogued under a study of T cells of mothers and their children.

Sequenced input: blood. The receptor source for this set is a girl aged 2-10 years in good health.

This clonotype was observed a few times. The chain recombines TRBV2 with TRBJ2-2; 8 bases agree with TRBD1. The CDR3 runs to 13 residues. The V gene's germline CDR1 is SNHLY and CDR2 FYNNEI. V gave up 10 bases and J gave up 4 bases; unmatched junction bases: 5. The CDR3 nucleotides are TGTGCCACGACAGGGGTCGGCACCGGGGAGCTGTTTTTT. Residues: CATTGVGTGELFF.

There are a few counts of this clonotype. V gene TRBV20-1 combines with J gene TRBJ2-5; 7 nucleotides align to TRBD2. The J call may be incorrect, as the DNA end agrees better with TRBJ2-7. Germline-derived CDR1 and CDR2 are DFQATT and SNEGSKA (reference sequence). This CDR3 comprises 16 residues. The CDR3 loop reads CSASPIDGEGWGEQYF. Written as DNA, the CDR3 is TGCAGTGCTAGCCCCATTGACGGGGAGGGCTGGGGCGAGCAGTACTTC.